This T cell receptor (beta chain) was identified in a study of cytomegalovirus exposure and HLA in healthy donors. The overall study: Earlier results showed 90 million to 120 million unique TCR beta sequences derived from some 180 million T cells.

The CDR3 spans 15 residues. In germline, CDR1 is ENHRY, CDR2 SYGVKD. The V gene end was trimmed by 2 bases and the J gene end by 6 bases; junction bases not matched to a gene: 7. Study-wide findings and caveats: The study recorded around 160 TCR beta chains that were cytomegalovirus-associated.

For this clone: The antigen is undetermined.

With 60 Vbeta and 13 Jbeta primers, the PCR was carried out. Repertoires were generated with immunoSEQ multiplex PCR, while TCRdb's copy carries only in-frame clones and drops some. This sample has 210,000 or so clones, with around four fifths found just once. The TCR sequence derives from a boy aged 2 to 10 in good health and CMV-seronegative. V is TRBV10-3 and J is TRBJ2-5, with 9 bases fitting TRBD2. The sample consisted of PBMCs. The CDR3 bases are TGTGCCATCAGTGAGGCTAGCGGGATCGGTCAGACCCAGTACTTC. Translated, it gives CAISEASGIGQTQYF.